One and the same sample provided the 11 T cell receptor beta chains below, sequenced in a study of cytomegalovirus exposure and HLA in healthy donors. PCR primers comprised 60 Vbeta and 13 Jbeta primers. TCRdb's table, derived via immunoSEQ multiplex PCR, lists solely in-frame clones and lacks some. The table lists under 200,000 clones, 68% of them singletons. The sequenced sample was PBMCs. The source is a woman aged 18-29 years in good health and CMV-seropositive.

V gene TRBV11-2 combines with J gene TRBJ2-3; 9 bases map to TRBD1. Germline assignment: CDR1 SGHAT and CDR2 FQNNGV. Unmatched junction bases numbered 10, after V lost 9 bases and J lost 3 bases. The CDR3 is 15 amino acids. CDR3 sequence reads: CASITGGLGTDTQYF. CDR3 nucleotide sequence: TGTGCCAGTATAACAGGGGGCTTGGGGACAGATACGCAGTATTTT.

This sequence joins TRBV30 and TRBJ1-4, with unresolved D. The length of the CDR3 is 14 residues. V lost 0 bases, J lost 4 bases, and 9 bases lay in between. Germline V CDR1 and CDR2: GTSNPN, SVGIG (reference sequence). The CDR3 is CAWSVSHLNEKLFF. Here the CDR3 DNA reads TGTGCCTGGAGTGTGAGTCACCTTAATGAAAAACTGTTTTTT.

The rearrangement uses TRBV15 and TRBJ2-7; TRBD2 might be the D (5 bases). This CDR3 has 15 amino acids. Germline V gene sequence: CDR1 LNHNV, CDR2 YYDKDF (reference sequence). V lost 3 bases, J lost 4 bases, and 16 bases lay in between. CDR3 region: CATSSGPLLVYEQYF. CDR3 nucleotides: TGTGCCACCAGCAGCGGTCCCTTACTAGTTTACGAGCAGTACTTC.

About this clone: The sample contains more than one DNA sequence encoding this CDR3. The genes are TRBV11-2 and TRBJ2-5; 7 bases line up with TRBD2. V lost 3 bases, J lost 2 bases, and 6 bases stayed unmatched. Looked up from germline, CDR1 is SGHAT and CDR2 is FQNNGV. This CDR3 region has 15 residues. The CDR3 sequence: CASSFSGGNQETQYF. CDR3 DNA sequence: TGTGCCAGCAGCTTTTCGGGGGGTAATCAAGAGACCCAGTACTTC. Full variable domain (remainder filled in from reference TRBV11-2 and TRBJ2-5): EAGVAQSPRYKIIEKRQSVAFWCNPISGHATLYWYQQILGQGPKLLIQFQNNGVVDDSQLPKDRFSAERLKGVDSTLKIQPAKLEDSAVYLCASSFSGGNQETQYFGPGTRLLVL.

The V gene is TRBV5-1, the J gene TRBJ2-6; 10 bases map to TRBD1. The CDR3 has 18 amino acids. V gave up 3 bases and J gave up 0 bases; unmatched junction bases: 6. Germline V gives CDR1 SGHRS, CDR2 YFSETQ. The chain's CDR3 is CASSWAGTGVSGANVLTF. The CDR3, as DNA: TGCGCCAGCAGCTGGGCAGGGACAGGGGTCTCTGGGGCCAACGTCCTGACTTTC. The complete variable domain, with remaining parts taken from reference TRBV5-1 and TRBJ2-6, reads KAGVTQTPRYLIKTRGQQVTLSCSPISGHRSVSWYQQTPGQGLQFLFEYFSETQRNKGNFPGRFSGRQFSNSRSEMNVSTLELGDSALYLCASSWAGTGVSGANVLTFGAGSRLTVL.

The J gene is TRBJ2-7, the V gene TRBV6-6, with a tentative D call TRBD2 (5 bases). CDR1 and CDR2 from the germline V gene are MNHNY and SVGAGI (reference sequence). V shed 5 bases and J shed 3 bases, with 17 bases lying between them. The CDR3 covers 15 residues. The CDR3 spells CASSLTAASGYEQYF. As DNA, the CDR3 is TGTGCCAGCAGTCTTACAGCGGCTTCCGGCTACGAGCAGTACTTC.

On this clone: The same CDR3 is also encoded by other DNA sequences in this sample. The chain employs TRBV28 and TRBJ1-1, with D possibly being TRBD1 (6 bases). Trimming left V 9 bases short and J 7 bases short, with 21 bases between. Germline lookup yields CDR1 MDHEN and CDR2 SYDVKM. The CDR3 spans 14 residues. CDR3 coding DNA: TGTGCCAGTACCCCGCCCCTGACAGGTAGTGAAGCTTTCTTT. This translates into CASTPPLTGSEAFF.

The CDR3 is CASSMGGLLPYEQYF. CDR3 DNA: TGTGCCAGTAGTATGGGAGGACTACTCCCCTACGAGCAGTACTTC. This chain links TRBV19 with TRBJ2-7, with D possibly being TRBD2 (6 bases). The V gene lost 3 bases and the J gene lost 2 bases, with 14 bases spanning the gap. Germline V gene sequence: CDR1 LNHDA, CDR2 SQIVND (reference sequence). This CDR3 has 15 residues.

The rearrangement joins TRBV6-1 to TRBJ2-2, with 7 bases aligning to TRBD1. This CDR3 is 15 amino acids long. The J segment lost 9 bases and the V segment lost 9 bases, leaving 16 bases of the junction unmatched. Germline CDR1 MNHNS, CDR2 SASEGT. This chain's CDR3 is CASVSTGWPLRELFF. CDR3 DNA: TGTGCCAGTGTTTCGACAGGGTGGCCTCTGCGGGAGCTGTTTTTT.

The CDR3 is CATHPGTGELFF. CDR3 nucleotide sequence: TGTGCCACACACCCGGGCACCGGGGAGCTGTTTTTT. The rearrangement links TRBV19 to TRBJ2-2, with D unresolved. V was pared by 10 bases and J by 4 bases, with 10 bases between. CDR1 and CDR2 (germline): LNHDA, SQIVND (reference sequence). CDR3 length equals 12 residues.

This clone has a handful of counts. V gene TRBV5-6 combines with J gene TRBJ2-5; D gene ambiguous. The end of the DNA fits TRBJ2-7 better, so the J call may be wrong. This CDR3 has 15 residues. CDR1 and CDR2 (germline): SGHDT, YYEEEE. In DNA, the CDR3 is TGTGCCAGCAGCTTGGGTTCAGGAAGCTCCTACGAGCAGTACTTC. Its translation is CASSLGSGSSYEQYF.